The present entry profiles one T cell receptor beta chain with its context. This record comes from a study of blood T cell repertoires in COVID-19. Background on the study: T cells, B-cell-depleted T cells, or PBMCs supplied cDNA or gDNA.

From germline, CDR1 is KGHSH and CDR2 LQKENI. Trimming removed 5 bases at V and 2 bases at J, with 3 bases between. This CDR3 region has 11 residues. This table comes from immunoSEQ multiplex PCR, and its TCRdb copy is limited to in-frame clones, with some not included. The data hold about 34,000 clones, with 80% to 95% observed a single time. This chain joins TRBV18 and TRBJ1-1; D gene ambiguous. Sequenced material: peripheral blood. The source of this sequence is a man older than 75 with acute or convalescent COVID-19. DNA for the CDR3: TGTGCCAGCTCAAGCAACACTGAAGCTTTCTTT. Its translation is CASSSNTEAFF.